One sample yielded the 4 T cell receptor beta chains listed below, sequenced in a study of cytomegalovirus exposure and HLA in healthy donors. Researchers ran the PCR with 60 Vbeta and 13 Jbeta primers. Some clones are missing from TCRdb's copy, which holds only in-frame ones; the method was immunoSEQ multiplex PCR. In the table there are tens of thousands of clones, about 70% of which are singletons. Material for sequencing was PBMCs. The receptors were sampled from a young man in good health and CMV-seronegative.

The chain links TRBV5-1 to TRBJ1-2; 7 positions match TRBD1. Trimming cost V 4 bases and J 0 bases; bases outside gene matches: 9. CDR1 and CDR2 (germline): SGHRS, YFSETQ. The CDR3 loop spans 16 amino acids. The CDR3 spells CASSPRPTGSNYGYTF. In DNA, the CDR3 is TGCGCCAGCAGCCCCCGCCCGACAGGGTCTAACTATGGCTACACCTTC.

The rearrangement links TRBV12-5 to TRBJ2-2; a possible D gene is TRBD2 (5 bases). Deletions cut 5 bases from V and 5 bases from J, with 9 bases between. Germline CDR1 reads LGHNT; CDR2 reads FRNRAP. The CDR3 contains 13 residues. This chain's CDR3 is CASGRGNTGELFF. CDR3 in DNA: TGTGCTAGTGGTCGGGGAAATACCGGGGAGCTGTTTTTT.

With respect to this clone: In the same sample, other DNA sequences code for this CDR3. The chain employs TRBV18 and TRBJ1-1; D unresolved. Germline V gene data show CDR1 as KGHSH and CDR2 as LQKENI. This CDR3 spans 13 amino acids. V was trimmed by 2 bases and J by 1 base, leaving 5 bases between them. CDR3 bases: TGTGCCAGCTCACCATCCCAGAACACTGAAGCTTTCTTT. It specifies CASSPSQNTEAFF.

The rearrangement links TRBV27 to TRBJ2-7; 7 bases are shared with TRBD1. V was pared by 10 bases and J by 4 bases, with 4 bases of the junction left unmatched. Per the germline V gene, CDR1 is MNHEY and CDR2 is SMNVEV (reference sequence). The CDR3 has 11 amino acids. CDR3 DNA sequence: TGTGCCACCTCCAGGGGGTACGAGCAGTACTTC. Its translation: CATSRGYEQYF.